This T cell receptor (beta chain) originates from a study of blood T cell repertoires in COVID-19. Study-wide background: Sites across the United States, Italy and Spain contributed samples from acute and convalescent COVID-19. PBMCs, B-cell-depleted T cells, or T cells provided the cDNA or gDNA that made up the material.

The V gene's germline CDR1 is MNHEY and CDR2 SVGAGI. The V and J ends lost 0 bases and 4 bases respectively, with 9 bases between them. The CDR3 covers 14 residues. Authors' methods: Amplified reference gene primers provided the basis for estimating nucleated cell counts. Sequenced by immunoSEQ multiplex PCR; TCRdb stores in-frame clones only, minus some. V, J and clone size reflect that table, while D and trimming were determined from the DNA. The repertoire consists of approximately 26,000 clones, with over 70% occurring once and the leading ten covering about 15%. This clone turned up a few times. Input material: peripheral blood. V and J are TRBV6-5 and TRBJ1-2; no firm D call. The source of this sequence is an older man with active or convalescent COVID-19. In nucleotides, the CDR3 is TGTGCCAGCAGTTACTCGCATACAACCTATGGCTACACCTTC. Its protein product is CASSYSHTTYGYTF.